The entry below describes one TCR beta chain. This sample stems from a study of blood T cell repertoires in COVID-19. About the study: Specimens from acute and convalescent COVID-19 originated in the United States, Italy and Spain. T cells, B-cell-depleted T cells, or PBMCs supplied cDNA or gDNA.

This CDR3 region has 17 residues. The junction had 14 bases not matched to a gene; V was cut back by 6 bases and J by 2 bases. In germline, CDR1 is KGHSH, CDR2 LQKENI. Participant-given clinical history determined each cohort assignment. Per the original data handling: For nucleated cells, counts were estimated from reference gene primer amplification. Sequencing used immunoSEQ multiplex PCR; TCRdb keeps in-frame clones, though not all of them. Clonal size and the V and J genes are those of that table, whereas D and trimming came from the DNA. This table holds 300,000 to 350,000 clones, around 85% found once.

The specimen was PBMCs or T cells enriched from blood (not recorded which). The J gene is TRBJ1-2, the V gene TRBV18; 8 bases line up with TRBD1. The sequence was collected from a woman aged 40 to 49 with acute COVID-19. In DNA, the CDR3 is TGTGCCAGCTCGCTCGACAGGGGTCCATCGGGAAACTATGGCTACACCTTC. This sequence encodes CASSLDRGPSGNYGYTF.